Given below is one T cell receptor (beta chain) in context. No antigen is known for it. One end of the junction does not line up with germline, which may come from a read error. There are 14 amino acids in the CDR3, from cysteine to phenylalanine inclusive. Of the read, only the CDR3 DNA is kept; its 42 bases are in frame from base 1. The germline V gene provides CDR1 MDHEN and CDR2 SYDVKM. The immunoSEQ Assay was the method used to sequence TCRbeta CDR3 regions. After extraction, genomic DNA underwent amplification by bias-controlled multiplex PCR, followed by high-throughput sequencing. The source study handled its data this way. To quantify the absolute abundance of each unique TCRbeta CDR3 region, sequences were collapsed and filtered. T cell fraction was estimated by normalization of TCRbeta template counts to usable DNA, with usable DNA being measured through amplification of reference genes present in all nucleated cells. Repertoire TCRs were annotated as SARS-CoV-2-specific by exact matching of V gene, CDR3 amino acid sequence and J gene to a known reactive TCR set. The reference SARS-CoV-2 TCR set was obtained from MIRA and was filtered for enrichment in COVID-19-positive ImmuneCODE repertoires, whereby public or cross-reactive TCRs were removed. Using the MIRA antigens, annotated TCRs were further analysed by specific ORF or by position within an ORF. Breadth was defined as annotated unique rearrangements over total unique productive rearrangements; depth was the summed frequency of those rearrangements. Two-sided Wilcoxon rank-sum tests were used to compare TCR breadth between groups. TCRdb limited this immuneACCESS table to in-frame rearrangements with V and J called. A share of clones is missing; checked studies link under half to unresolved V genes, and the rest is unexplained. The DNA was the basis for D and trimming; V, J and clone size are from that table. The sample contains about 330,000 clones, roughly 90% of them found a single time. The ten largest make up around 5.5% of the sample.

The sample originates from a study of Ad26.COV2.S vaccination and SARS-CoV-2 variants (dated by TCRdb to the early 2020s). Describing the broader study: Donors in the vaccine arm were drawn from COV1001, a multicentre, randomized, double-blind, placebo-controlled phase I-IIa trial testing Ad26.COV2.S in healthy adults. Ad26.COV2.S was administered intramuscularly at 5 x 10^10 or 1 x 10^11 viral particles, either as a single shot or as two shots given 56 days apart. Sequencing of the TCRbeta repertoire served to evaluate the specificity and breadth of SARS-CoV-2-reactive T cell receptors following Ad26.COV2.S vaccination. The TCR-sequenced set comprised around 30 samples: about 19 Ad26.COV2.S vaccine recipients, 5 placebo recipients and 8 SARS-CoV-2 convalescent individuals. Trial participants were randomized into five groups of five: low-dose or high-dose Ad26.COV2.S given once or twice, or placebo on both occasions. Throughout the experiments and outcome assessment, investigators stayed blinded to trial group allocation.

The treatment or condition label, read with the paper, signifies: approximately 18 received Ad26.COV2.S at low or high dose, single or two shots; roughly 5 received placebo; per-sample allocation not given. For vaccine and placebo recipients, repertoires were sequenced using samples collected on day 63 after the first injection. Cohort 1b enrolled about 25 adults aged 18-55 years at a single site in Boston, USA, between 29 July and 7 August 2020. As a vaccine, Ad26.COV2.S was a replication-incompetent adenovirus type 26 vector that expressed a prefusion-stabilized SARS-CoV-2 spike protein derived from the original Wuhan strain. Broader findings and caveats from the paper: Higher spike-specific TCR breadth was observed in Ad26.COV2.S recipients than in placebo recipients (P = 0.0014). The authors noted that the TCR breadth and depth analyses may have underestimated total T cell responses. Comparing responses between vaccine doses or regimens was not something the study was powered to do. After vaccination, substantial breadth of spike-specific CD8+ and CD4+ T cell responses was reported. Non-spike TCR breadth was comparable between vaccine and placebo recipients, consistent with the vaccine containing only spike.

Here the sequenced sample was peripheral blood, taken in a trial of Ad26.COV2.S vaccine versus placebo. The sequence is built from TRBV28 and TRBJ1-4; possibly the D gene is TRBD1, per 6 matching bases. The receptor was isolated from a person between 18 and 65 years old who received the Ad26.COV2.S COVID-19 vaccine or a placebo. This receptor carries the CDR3 CASTLGGTNEKLFF. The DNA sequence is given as TGTGCCAGCACTTTAGGGGGAACTAATGAAAAACTGTTTTTT.